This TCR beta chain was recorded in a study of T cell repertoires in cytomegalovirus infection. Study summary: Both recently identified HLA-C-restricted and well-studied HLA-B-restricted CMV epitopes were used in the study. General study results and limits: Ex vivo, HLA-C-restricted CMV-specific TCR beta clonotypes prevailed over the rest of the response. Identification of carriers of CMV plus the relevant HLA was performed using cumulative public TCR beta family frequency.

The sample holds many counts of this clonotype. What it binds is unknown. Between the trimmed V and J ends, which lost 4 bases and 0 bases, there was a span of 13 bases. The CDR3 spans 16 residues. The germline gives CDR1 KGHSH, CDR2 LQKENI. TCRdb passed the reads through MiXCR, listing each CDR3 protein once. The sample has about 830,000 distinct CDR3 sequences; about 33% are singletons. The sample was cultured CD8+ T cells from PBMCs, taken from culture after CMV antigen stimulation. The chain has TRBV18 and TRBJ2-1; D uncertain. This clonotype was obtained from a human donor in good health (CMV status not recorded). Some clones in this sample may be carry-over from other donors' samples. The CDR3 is CASSRMRTASYNEQFF. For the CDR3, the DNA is TGTGCCAGCTCACGGATGCGGACCGCCTCCTACAATGAGCAGTTCTTC.